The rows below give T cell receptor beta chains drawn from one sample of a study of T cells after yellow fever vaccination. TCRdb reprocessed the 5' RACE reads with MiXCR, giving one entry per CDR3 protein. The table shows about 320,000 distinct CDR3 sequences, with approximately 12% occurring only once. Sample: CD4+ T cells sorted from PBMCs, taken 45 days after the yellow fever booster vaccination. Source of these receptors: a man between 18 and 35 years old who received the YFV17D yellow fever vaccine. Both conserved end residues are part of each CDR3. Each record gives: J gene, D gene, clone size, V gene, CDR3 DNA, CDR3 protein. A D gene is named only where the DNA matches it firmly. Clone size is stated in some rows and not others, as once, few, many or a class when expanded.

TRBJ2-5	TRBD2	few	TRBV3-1	TGTGCCAGCAGCCAAGAAGCGGGGGCAGAGACCCAGTACTTC	CASSQEAGAETQYF
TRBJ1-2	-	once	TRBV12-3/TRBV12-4	TGTGCCAGCAGTTTGAAGAGGGGCTTCGGCTACACCTTC	CASSLKRGFGYTF
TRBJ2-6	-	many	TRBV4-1	TGCGCCAGCAGCCAAGATTTGGCAACTGGGGCCAACGTCCTGACTTTC	CASSQDLATGANVLTF
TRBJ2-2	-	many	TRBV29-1	TGCAGCGTTGGCGCGCGCGGGCCCACCGGGGAGCTGTTTTTT	CSVGARGPTGELFF
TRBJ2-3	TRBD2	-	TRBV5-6	TGTGCCAGCAGCTTGGTGCGGGGGGGCCGTACGCAGTATTTT	CASSLVRGGRTQYF
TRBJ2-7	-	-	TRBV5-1	TGCGCCAGCAGCTTGTTTTTCATGACCTACGAGCAGTACTTC	CASSLFFMTYEQYF
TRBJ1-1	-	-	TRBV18	TGTGCCAGCTCCCCGGAGGAGAATTCGGTCGCTTTCTTT	CASSPEENSVAFF
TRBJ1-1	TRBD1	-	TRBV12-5	TGTGCTAGTGCTTGGGACAGGGCCACTGAAGCTTTCTTT	CASAWDRATEAFF
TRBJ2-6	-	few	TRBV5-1	TGCGCCAGCAGTTTGACAGCTTCTGGGGCCAACGTCCTGACTTTC	CASSLTASGANVLTF
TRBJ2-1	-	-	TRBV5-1	TGCGCCAGCAGCTTGGGAACAGCCAGGCTCTCCTACAATGAGCAGTTCTTC	CASSLGTARLSYNEQFF
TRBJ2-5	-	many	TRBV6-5	TGTGCCAGCAGTCAACCTGGACGGGACGGGGCAGAGACCCAGTACTTC	CASSQPGRDGAETQYF
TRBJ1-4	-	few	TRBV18	TGTGCCAGCTCGCTAACGATATCCAGGGATGAAAAACTGTTTTTT	CASSLTISRDEKLFF
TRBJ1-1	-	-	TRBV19	TGTGCCAGCAACCCGACAGCGCCGGGCTCTGAAGCTTTCTTT	CASNPTAPGSEAFF
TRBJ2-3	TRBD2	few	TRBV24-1	TGTGCCACCAGTGATCCGGGACTAGGGGTAGATACGCAGTATTTT	CATSDPGLGVDTQYF
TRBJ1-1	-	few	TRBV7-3	TGTGCCAGCAGCTTAATGCGACAGGCGAACACTGAAGCTTTCTTT	CASSLMRQANTEAFF
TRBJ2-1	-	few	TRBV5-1	TGCGCCAGCACCCTCCAAGGCCCACTCAATGAGCAGTTCTTC	CASTLQGPLNEQFF
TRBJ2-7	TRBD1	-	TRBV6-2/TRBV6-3	TGTGCCAGCGGGGGACAGGGGAACTACGAGCAGTACTTC	CASGGQGNYEQYF